This T cell receptor (beta chain) originates from a study of spatial heterogeneity in lung cancer (dated by TCRdb to the late 2010s). About the full investigation: Samples were obtained from approximately 77 patients with early-stage, untreated non-small cell lung cancer from the lung TRACERx cohort. In non-small cell lung cancer, the study quantitatively compared TCR alpha and beta repertoires across several tumor regions, matched nontumor lung, and blood. In the raw uncorrected reads, each unique combination of TCR and UMI appeared more than ten times on average. At surgery, both alpha and beta chains were TCR-sequenced in about 200 tumor regions, approximately 64 matched nontumor lung samples and 56 PBMC samples. More beta-chain than alpha-chain transcripts were consistently detected, likely reflecting higher beta-chain transcript abundance. TCR repertoire features were related to nonsynonymous mutation counts determined by whole-exome sequencing of tumor tissue. Follow-up PBMC samples were sequenced whenever available, with a median time to follow-up of approximately 23 months after resection.

This clonotype was detected many times. The antigen it binds to is not known. No base qualities exist here, and no much larger clone lies one base off it. Library construction relied on 5' RACE. Sequencer: NextSeq 500. In the TCR library protocol, a unique molecular identifier was attached to each TCR cDNA molecule so that PCR and sequencing errors could be corrected. In the paper's pipeline: TCR identification, UMI-based error correction and CDR3 extraction were performed with Decombinator tools. Expanded TCRs were defined as those above a frequency of 2 per 1,000, corresponding to the top 1% of the tumor frequency distribution. Renyi diversity was calculated using the R vegan package after each repertoire was subsampled 100 times to 5,000 TCRs. CDR3 similarity networks were built from amino acid triplet string-kernel similarity, with CDR3s being connected when pairwise similarity was above 0.82. TCRdb passed the public sequencing reads through fastp at Q25 and MiXCR, retaining productive beta sequences. A single entry per CDR3 protein holds the most common genes and DNA from its merged rows. The V and J calls were not made by the authors but by TCRdb's processing. The table for this sample lists tens of thousands of distinct CDR3 sequences; roughly a fifth of them were counted only once. The ten largest account for just over 20% of the sample.

The CDR3 spans 13 residues, from the cysteine through the phenylalanine. Just the 39-base CDR3 DNA is kept, in frame starting at base 1. The junction shows trimming of 1 base on V and 7 bases on J, plus 8 bases between the germline ends. The investigation overall reported the following: Comparisons of baseline and follow-up blood repertoires included only 15 or so patients. Ubiquitous expanded tumor TCRs were found in blood more often at tumor resection than at routine follow-up. Additional single-cell paired TCR alpha and beta sequencing was considered necessary to confirm, at a functional level, the hypothesis that regional TCRs recognize regional mutations.

The sample's time point label is to be understood as: blood at routine non-recurrence follow-up after resection. TCR sequencing used whole RNA extracted from tumor and nontumor lung tissue, or from cryopreserved PBMC samples, without cell sorting. Patients were selected for TCR sequencing only if sufficient RNA was available from at least two tumor regions. The source is a male donor with early-stage non-small cell lung cancer. The source was PBMCs, collected at follow-up. The chain is assembled from TRBV12-3 or TRBV12-4 and TRBJ1-5, with the D gene call left open. CDR3 sequence: CASSLGRPQPQHF. The nucleotide sequence is given as TGTGCCAGCAGTTTAGGGCGGCCACAGCCCCAGCATTTT.